This TCR beta chain was captured in a study of T cell repertoires in cytomegalovirus infection. For the study at large: A matching HLA type, together with CMV infection, was signaled by public TCR beta signatures. General study findings and limits: Clonotypes of TCR beta that were HLA-C-restricted and CMV-specific dominated the ex vivo response. Pooled public TCR beta family frequency picked out CMV carriers with the relevant HLA.

This clonotype has a count of ten or more. Its antigen remains unidentified. From germline, CDR1 is KGHDR and CDR2 SFDVKD. The CDR3 is 13 residues long. V shed 4 bases and J shed 2 bases, with 7 bases lying between them. TCRdb reprocessed the reads with MiXCR, giving one entry per CDR3 protein. The sample records 300,000 to 400,000 distinct CDR3 sequences, 18% being singletons. The TCR was taken from a human donor in good health (CMV status not recorded). Some clones in this sample may be carry-over from other donors' samples. The sample taken for sequencing was PBMCs. The chain carries TRBV24-1 and TRBJ2-5; D is uncertain. The CDR3 coding sequence is TGTGCCACCAGTGACGCCCATCAAGAGACCCAGTACTTC. This encodes CATSDAHQETQYF.